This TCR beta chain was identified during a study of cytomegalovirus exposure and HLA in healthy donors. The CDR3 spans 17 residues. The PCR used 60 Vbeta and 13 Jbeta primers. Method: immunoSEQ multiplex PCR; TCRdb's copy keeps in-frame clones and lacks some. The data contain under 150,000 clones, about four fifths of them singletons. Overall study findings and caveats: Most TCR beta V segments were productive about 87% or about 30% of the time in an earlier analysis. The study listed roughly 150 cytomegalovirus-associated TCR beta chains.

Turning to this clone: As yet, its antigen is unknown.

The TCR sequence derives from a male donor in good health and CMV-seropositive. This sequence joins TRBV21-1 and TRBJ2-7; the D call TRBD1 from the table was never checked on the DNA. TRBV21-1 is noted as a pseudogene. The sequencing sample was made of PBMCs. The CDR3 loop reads CASSKARGQESSYEQYF. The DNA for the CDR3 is TGTGCCAGCAGCAAAGCGAGGGGGCAGGAGAGCTCCTACGAGCAGTACTTC.